The 7 T cell receptor beta chains reported below all come from one sample, sequenced in a study of shared clonotypes between healthy human individuals. The data were produced by immunoSEQ multiplex PCR, yet TCRdb's version contains in-frame clones alone and is incomplete. The sample has hundreds of thousands of clones, about two thirds seen once; the top ten hold around 2%. Specimen: memory CD4+ T cells sorted from blood. Indicated subset: CD45RA-negative fraction. The receptors originated from a woman aged 25-40 years in good health.

This clone showed up just a few times. V is TRBV28 and J is TRBJ1-5; D is undetermined. The germline gives CDR1 MDHEN, CDR2 SYDVKM. The CDR3 contains 13 residues. V lost 7 bases and J lost 5, with 12 bases in between. CDR3 DNA sequence: TGTGCCAGCACCGACCCACCCGATCAGCCCCAGCATTTT. Residues: CASTDPPDQPQHF.

The V gene is TRBV6-5, the J gene TRBJ2-1, with D perhaps matching TRBD2 (5 bases). The CDR3 covers 13 residues. Germline V lookup: CDR1 MNHEY, CDR2 SVGAGI. V gave up 8 bases and J gave up 5 bases, with 13 bases separating them. CDR3 sequence reads: CASAVSGHNEQFF. CDR3 bases: TGTGCCAGCGCGGTAAGCGGTCACAATGAGCAGTTCTTC.

V and J are TRBV5-4 and TRBJ2-3; D possibly corresponds to TRBD1 (6 bases). Between the trimmed V and J ends, which lost 3 bases and 1 base, there was a span of 18 bases. There are 17 residues in the CDR3. The germline V gene has CDR1 SGHNT and CDR2 YYREEE (reference sequence). The CDR3: CASSSIFRQEGTDTQYF. CDR3 bases: TGTGCCAGCAGCTCCATCTTCCGACAGGAGGGCACAGATACGCAGTATTTT.

The chain has TRBV21-1 and TRBJ2-5; the table names TRBD2, a call not compared with the DNA. TRBV21-1 is deemed a pseudogene. The length of the CDR3 is 14 residues. CDR3 protein: CASPRGGRGETQYF. CDR3 sequence (DNA): TGTGCCAGCCCGAGGGGCGGGAGAGGAGAGACCCAGTACTTC.

V usage is TRBV2 and J usage is TRBJ2-7, with D unclear. V dropped 6 bases and J dropped 2 bases, with 11 bases sitting between them. This CDR3 comprises 13 residues. Germline lookup yields CDR1 SNHLY and CDR2 FYNNEI. CDR3: CASRAWQTYEQYF. CDR3 coding DNA: TGTGCCAGCAGGGCATGGCAGACCTACGAGCAGTACTTC.

The gene calls are TRBV27 and TRBJ2-6, with TRBD2 matching 7 bases. Germline assignment: CDR1 MNHEY and CDR2 SMNVEV (reference sequence). The CDR3 is made up of 19 amino acids. V was clipped by 5 bases and J by 3 bases; unmatched bases: 16. The CDR3 DNA is TGTGCCAGCAGTCTACGACTCTCTGGGGGGGTCTTTGGGGCCAACGTCCTGACTTTC. It is translated as CASSLRLSGGVFGANVLTF.

The genes are TRBV14 and TRBJ1-1; tentative D call: TRBD1 (6 bases). V lost 2 bases and J lost 10, with 14 bases in between. The CDR3 is made up of 13 amino acids. The germline CDR1 and CDR2 sequences are SGHDN and FVKESK. CDR3 nucleotide sequence: TGTGCCAGCAGCCAATCTAACAGGGTGGGAGCTTTCTTT. Translation: CASSQSNRVGAFF.